These 21 T cell receptor beta chains share one sample of origin, sequenced in a study of cytomegalovirus exposure and HLA in healthy donors. Primers: 60 Vbeta forward and 13 Jbeta reverse. Profiled with immunoSEQ multiplex PCR; TCRdb holds only in-frame clones, not every one. Among roughly 130,000 clones listed, approximately 85% were seen once. Material: PBMCs. These receptor sequences come from a male donor in good health and CMV-seropositive.

The chain uses TRBV27 and TRBJ2-1; D is possibly TRBD2 (5 bases). The CDR3 length is 16 residues. V was cut by 7 bases and J by 4 bases, with 20 bases left in between. Germline V gene lookup returns CDR1 MNHEY and CDR2 SMNVEV (reference sequence). CDR3 residues: CASTSYGETPYNEQFF. The CDR3 nucleotides read TGTGCCAGCACATCCTACGGGGAAACCCCGTACAATGAGCAGTTCTTC.

This chain connects TRBV7-9 to TRBJ2-1, with D possibly matching TRBD1 (5 bases). CDR3 length: 15 amino acids. Germline CDR1 reads SEHNR; CDR2 reads FQNEAQ (reference sequence). The V gene lost 7 bases and the J gene lost 2 bases, with 15 bases spanning the gap. The DNA of the CDR3 is TGTGCCAGCATCAAGGGGCAGGGCACCTACAATGAGCAGTTCTTC. It codes for CASIKGQGTYNEQFF.

The chain employs TRBV29-1 and TRBJ2-1, with D possibly matching TRBD2 (5 bases). The CDR3 spans 13 residues. V was cut by 4 bases and J by 4 bases, with 11 bases left in between. Germline CDR1 and CDR2: SQVTM and ANQGSEA. The CDR3 DNA reads TGCAGCGTTGGCCGGACTGTATACAATGAGCAGTTCTTC. Protein: CSVGRTVYNEQFF.

This clone was seen a few times. The V gene is TRBV2, the J gene TRBJ2-1; D not resolved. Germline V CDR1 and CDR2: SNHLY, FYNNEI. The length of the CDR3 is 15 residues. Trimming removed 0 bases at V and 4 bases at J, with 10 bases between. For the CDR3, the DNA is TGTGCCAGCAGTGAAGCGTTGTCTTTATACAATGAGCAGTTCTTC. The encoded protein is CASSEALSLYNEQFF.

The V and J genes are TRBV6-5 and TRBJ2-4, with a possible D match to TRBD2 (6 bases). Deletions cut 2 bases from V and 4 bases from J, with 12 bases between. There are 15 residues in the CDR3. Germline CDR1 MNHEY, CDR2 SVGAGI. Written as DNA, the CDR3 is TGTGCCAGCAGTTACGTCGGCGGGGCTAAAAACATTCAGTACTTC. It codes for CASSYVGGAKNIQYF.

This chain uses TRBV28 with TRBJ2-5; 8 positions match TRBD2. TRBJ2-7 explains the end of the DNA better; the J call may be wrong. The CDR3 length is 16 residues. Germline V CDR1 and CDR2: MDHEN, SYDVKM. Here the CDR3 reads CASSLFQLADSYEQYF. CDR3 coding DNA: TGTGCCAGCAGTTTATTTCAACTAGCGGATTCCTACGAGCAGTACTTC.

The chain is built from TRBV7-2 and TRBJ2-5; TRBD1 is a possible D gene (5 bases). V was shortened by 1 base and J by 3 bases, with 15 bases between the two germline ends. This CDR3 spans 16 amino acids. The V gene's germline CDR1 is SGHTA and CDR2 FQGNSA. The CDR3, as DNA: TGTGCCAGCAGCTTAGAAGGGGCTGCGGTGAAAGAGACCCAGTACTTC. Protein: CASSLEGAAVKETQYF.

CDR3 coding DNA: TGTGCCAGCAGCTTAGCGGCAGGGCGAGCCTACGAGCAGTACTTC. Translation: CASSLAAGRAYEQYF. The chain joins TRBV7-2 to TRBJ2-7; D may be TRBD1 (5 bases). This CDR3 has 15 residues. Trimming removed 0 bases at V and 2 bases at J, with 11 bases between. Germline CDR1 SGHTA, CDR2 FQGNSA.

The chain employs TRBV28 and TRBJ1-4; 7 bases are a match to TRBD1. This CDR3 has 16 amino acids. Unmatched junction bases numbered 14, after V lost 5 bases and J lost 8 bases. Looked up from germline, CDR1 is MDHEN and CDR2 is SYDVKM. The CDR3 DNA reads as TGTGCCAGCAGTCAGGCCCGCGACAGGGTCGGCGAAAAACTGTTTTTT. Its translation is CASSQARDRVGEKLFF. The whole variable domain, remainder taken from reference TRBV28 and TRBJ1-4, is DVKVTQSSRYLVKRTGEKVFLECVQDMDHENMFWYRQDPGLGLRLIYFSYDVKMKEKGDIPEGYSVSREKKERFSLILESASTNQTSMYLCASSQARDRVGEKLFFGSGTQLSVL.

Concerning this clone: The junction differs from germline at one of its ends, possibly a read error. The chain employs TRBV7-2 and TRBJ2-5; D might be TRBD2 (5 bases). The J call may be faulty, since TRBJ2-7 better matches the DNA end. This CDR3 region has 14 residues. CDR1 and CDR2 from the germline V gene are SGHTA and FQGNSA. The CDR3 DNA sequence: TGTGCCAGCAGCCTAGCCCAGGAGGTCTACGAGCAGTACTTC. Protein product: CASSLAQEVYEQYF.

CDR3 coding DNA: TGTGCCAGTAGTAACCCACATCGCGGCTACACCTTC. Protein sequence: CASSNPHRGYTF. The chain couples TRBV19 to TRBJ1-2; D gene unclear. Germline lookup yields CDR1 LNHDA and CDR2 SQIVND (reference sequence). The V end lost 4 bases, the J end lost 8 bases, and 11 bases lay between the germline ends. The CDR3 is made up of 12 amino acids.

This clone was seen a handful of times. The chain carries TRBV15 and TRBJ1-2; 9 bases fit TRBD1. V gave up 0 bases and J gave up 2 bases; unmatched junction bases: 4. CDR3 length: 16 amino acids. Looked up from germline, CDR1 is LNHNV and CDR2 is YYDKDF (reference sequence). CDR3 nucleotide sequence: TGTGCCACCAGCAGAGAGGGTGGACAGGGGAACTATGGCTACACCTTC. Protein product: CATSREGGQGNYGYTF.

The rearrangement joins TRBV7-2 to TRBJ2-1; D possibly corresponds to TRBD1 (6 bases). The CDR3 length is 14 residues. Between the trimmed V and J ends, which lost 0 bases and 5 bases, there was a span of 8 bases. Germline CDR1 SGHTA, CDR2 FQGNSA. The CDR3 nucleotides are TGTGCCAGCAGCTTAGCACGGGACAACAATGAGCAGTTCTTC. Amino acids: CASSLARDNNEQFF.

This clone was counted once. This sequence joins TRBV19 and TRBJ2-7, with a weak D call TRBD2 (5 bases). Germline V CDR1 and CDR2: LNHDA, SQIVND (reference sequence). Trimming stripped 6 bases from V and 0 bases from J, with 12 bases between. The CDR3 contains 14 residues. The CDR3: CASRPDLSSYEQYF. The CDR3 DNA follows: TGTGCCAGTAGGCCGGACTTAAGCTCCTACGAGCAGTACTTC.

The chain employs TRBV11-3 and TRBJ2-2; D uncertain. V was shortened by 5 bases and J by 4 bases, with 8 bases between the two germline ends. Germline V lookup: CDR1 SGHNT, CDR2 YENEEA. There are 13 residues in the CDR3. The CDR3 DNA reads as TGTGCCAGCAGCCCCCCTAGCACCGGGGAGCTGTTTTTT. Residues: CASSPPSTGELFF.

The chain has TRBV7-3 and TRBJ2-7; the D gene is possibly TRBD1 (5 bases). Trimming took off 5 bases at V and 3 bases at J, with 8 bases between the two ends. The CDR3 consists of 12 residues. CDR1 and CDR2 (germline): SGHTA, FQGTGA. CDR3 bases: TGTGCCAGCAGCACAGGAGTCTACGAGCAGTACTTC. Translated: CASSTGVYEQYF.

About this clone itself: Other DNA sequences in this specimen translate into the identical CDR3. The CDR3 loop is CASSQNRGEAFF. Written as DNA, the CDR3 is TGTGCCAGCAGCCAGAACAGGGGTGAAGCTTTCTTT. V gene TRBV4-2 combines with J gene TRBJ1-1; TRBD1 aligns across 7 bases. The germline CDR1 and CDR2 sequences are LGHNA and YNFKEQ. The CDR3 spans 12 residues. Germline trimming cut 3 bases from V and 7 bases from J; bases unmatched to any gene: 2.

The chain links TRBV5-6 to TRBJ2-1; no clear D. The germline CDR1 and CDR2 sequences are SGHDT and YYEEEE. V lost 0 bases and J 4 bases, leaving 5 bases between the germline ends. CDR3 length: 13 residues. The DNA for the CDR3 is TGTGCCAGCAGCTTGGGAGCGTACAATGAGCAGTTCTTC. Its translation: CASSLGAYNEQFF.

The chain uses TRBV27 and TRBJ2-7; D is perhaps TRBD2 (6 bases). Trimming removed 2 bases from V and 5 bases from J, with 16 bases in between. In germline, CDR1 is MNHEY, CDR2 SMNVEV (reference sequence). The CDR3 is 15 residues long. CDR3 sequence reads: CASSLMGTPGDEQYF. The CDR3, as DNA: TGTGCCAGCAGTTTAATGGGGACCCCGGGGGACGAGCAGTACTTC.

This clone was seen once. The rearrangement uses TRBV30 and TRBJ2-3, with TRBD2 matching 7 bases. Germline CDR1 and CDR2: GTSNPN and SVGIG (reference sequence). CDR3 length equals 15 residues. Trimming removed 4 bases from V and 5 bases from J; junction bases left unmatched: 12. The CDR3 DNA reads TGTGCCTGGACAGGGAGCGGGATTTGGGGAGATACGCAGTATTTT. It specifies CAWTGSGIWGDTQYF. Using reference TRBV30 and TRBJ2-3 for the parts outside the CDR3, the full variable domain is SQTIHQWPATLVQPVGSPLSLECTVEGTSNPNLYWYRQAAGRGLQLLFYSVGIGQISSEVPQNLSASRPQDRQFILSSKKLLLSDSGFYLCAWTGSGIWGDTQYFGPGTRLTVL.

V gene TRBV28 combines with J gene TRBJ2-1; 11 nucleotides agree with TRBD2. Germline-derived CDR1 and CDR2 are MDHEN and SYDVKM. The CDR3 contains 13 residues. V was clipped by 6 bases and J by 8 bases; unmatched bases: 3. The CDR3 reads CASRLAGVDEQFF. The CDR3 region has the DNA TGTGCCAGCAGACTAGCGGGAGTGGATGAGCAGTTCTTC.